The rows below give T cell receptor beta chains drawn from one sample of a study of T cell changes during pregnancy in multiple sclerosis. The data were produced by immunoSEQ multiplex PCR, yet TCRdb's version contains in-frame clones alone and is incomplete. There are about 110,000 clones in the sample; just under 95% occur only once, and 1.5% to 2% lies in the top ten. This material consisted of peripheral blood, taken after pregnancy. Every receptor here comes from a female donor with multiple sclerosis, enrolled in a pregnancy study. CDR3s include the opening cysteine and the closing phenylalanine or tryptophan. D genes are given only for firm matches. Only some rows state a clone size, as once, few, many or a class for expanded clones.

clone size: NA; J gene: TRBJ1-1; D gene: TRBD1; V gene: TRBV5-6; CDR3 DNA: TGTGCCAGCAGCCCCGGACAGGGAAGGGGGCACAAGAAAGCTTTCTTT; CDR3 protein: CASSPGQGRGHKKAFF
clone size: NA; J gene: TRBJ1-5; D gene: TRBD1; V gene: TRBV7-8; CDR3 DNA: TGTGCCAGCAGCTTAGCAGACAGGGATCTCAATCAGCCCCAGCATTTT; CDR3 protein: CASSLADRDLNQPQHF
clone size: NA; J gene: TRBJ1-1; D gene: TRBD1; V gene: TRBV9; CDR3 DNA: TGTGCCAGCAGCGTAGGTGGACAGGGAGAAACTGAAGCTTTCTTT; CDR3 protein: CASSVGGQGETEAFF
clone size: NA; J gene: TRBJ2-1; D gene: NA; V gene: TRBV7-2; CDR3 DNA: TGTGCCAGCACCCTCTCAGTAGCAACCTCCTACAATGAGCAGTTCTTC; CDR3 protein: CASTLSVATSYNEQFF
clone size: NA; J gene: TRBJ2-2; D gene: NA; V gene: TRBV7-7; CDR3 DNA: TGTGCCAGCAGCCTTCTTAGCACCGGGGAGCTGTTTTTT; CDR3 protein: CASSLLSTGELFF
clone size: NA; J gene: TRBJ1-2; D gene: TRBD1; V gene: TRBV28; CDR3 DNA: TGTGCCACCGCCACAGGGGGCGCATCCTATGGCTACACCTTC; CDR3 protein: CATATGGASYGYTF
clone size: NA; J gene: TRBJ1-2; D gene: TRBD1; V gene: TRBV28; CDR3 DNA: TGTGCCAGCAGTCGACAGGGTGTGTCCGGCTACACCTTC; CDR3 protein: CASSRQGVSGYTF
clone size: NA; J gene: TRBJ2-3; D gene: NA; V gene: TRBV30; CDR3 DNA: TGTGCCTGGAGTGTCAGGGTTGAGGCAGATACGCAGTATTTT; CDR3 protein: CAWSVRVEADTQYF
clone size: NA; J gene: TRBJ1-2; D gene: NA; V gene: TRBV7-2; CDR3 DNA: TGTGCCAGCAGCTTAGATAGCAGCTCAAACTATGGCTACACCTTC; CDR3 protein: CASSLDSSSNYGYTF
clone size: once; J gene: TRBJ1-1; D gene: NA; V gene: TRBV1; CDR3 DNA: TGCACCAGCAGCCTGAGTTCTCCGCGGGAGACGAACACTGAAGCTTTCTTT; CDR3 protein: CTSSLSSPRETNTEAFF
clone size: NA; J gene: TRBJ2-7; D gene: TRBD2; V gene: TRBV29-1; CDR3 DNA: TGCAGCGTTTCTGGGGGGGGGAACCACGAGCAGTACTTC; CDR3 protein: CSVSGGGNHEQYF
clone size: NA; J gene: TRBJ1-2; D gene: TRBD1; V gene: TRBV5-1; CDR3 DNA: TGCGCCAGCAGCTTGCCTTCGACAGGGAACTATGGCTACACCTTC; CDR3 protein: CASSLPSTGNYGYTF
clone size: few; J gene: TRBJ1-1; D gene: NA; V gene: TRBV5-8; CDR3 DNA: TGTGCCAGCAGCTTGGGTTGGCGGGACCTCGCTTTCTTT; CDR3 protein: CASSLGWRDLAFF
clone size: NA; J gene: TRBJ2-7; D gene: TRBD1; V gene: TRBV7-9; CDR3 DNA: TGTGCCAGCGCTAGGGACAGGGCATACGAGCAGTACTTC; CDR3 protein: CASARDRAYEQYF
clone size: NA; J gene: TRBJ1-1; D gene: NA; V gene: TRBV7-3; CDR3 DNA: TGTGCCAGCAGCGACACCGGGGTTGAAGCTTTCTTT; CDR3 protein: CASSDTGVEAFF
clone size: NA; J gene: TRBJ1-5; D gene: TRBD1; V gene: TRBV18; CDR3 DNA: TGTGCCAGCTCACCTTCCGGGACAGATGAGCCCCAGCATTTT; CDR3 protein: CASSPSGTDEPQHF
clone size: NA; J gene: TRBJ1-1; D gene: NA; V gene: TRBV25-1; CDR3 DNA: TGTGCCAGCAGTGAATACAAGGGAGGGAGGGGGACTGAAGCTTTCTTT; CDR3 protein: CASSEYKGGRGTEAFF
clone size: once; J gene: TRBJ1-5; D gene: TRBD1; V gene: TRBV10-2; CDR3 DNA: TGCGCCAGCAGTGAACAGGGGTTCGATCAGCCCCAGCATTTT; CDR3 protein: CASSEQGFDQPQHF
clone size: few; J gene: TRBJ1-6; D gene: NA; V gene: TRBV6-1; CDR3 DNA: TGTGCCAGCACAGGGAATTCACCCCTCCACTTT; CDR3 protein: CASTGNSPLHF
clone size: NA; J gene: TRBJ1-3; D gene: TRBD1; V gene: TRBV5-4; CDR3 DNA: TGTGCCAGCAGGTTGACCGGACAGGGGGGGAACACCATATATTTT; CDR3 protein: CASRLTGQGGNTIYF
clone size: NA; J gene: TRBJ2-7; D gene: NA; V gene: TRBV15; CDR3 DNA: TGTGCCACCAGCAGAGATATAGGGGGCGAGCAGTACTTC; CDR3 protein: CATSRDIGGEQYF
clone size: NA; J gene: TRBJ2-7; D gene: TRBD2; V gene: TRBV5-3; CDR3 DNA: TGTGCCAGAAGCTTGGACAGCGGGAGGGCCCGATACGGGGGCGAGCAGTACTTC; CDR3 protein: CARSLDSGRARYGGEQYF
clone size: few; J gene: TRBJ2-7; D gene: NA; V gene: TRBV12-1; CDR3 DNA: TGTGCCAGCATCCACCGGGTCCGAGGAAACTTC; CDR3 protein: CASIHRVRGNF
clone size: NA; J gene: TRBJ2-3; D gene: NA; V gene: TRBV5-6; CDR3 DNA: TGTGCCAGCAGCTTGGTGGACTATAGAACGCAGTATTTT; CDR3 protein: CASSLVDYRTQYF
clone size: NA; J gene: TRBJ2-7; D gene: NA; V gene: TRBV5-1; CDR3 DNA: TGCGCCAGCAGCTTTGACTCGTTAGAGTCCTACGAGCAGTACTTC; CDR3 protein: CASSFDSLESYEQYF
clone size: few; J gene: TRBJ1-1; D gene: NA; V gene: TRBV25-1; CDR3 DNA: TGTGCCAGCAGTGAATATGGAGAGAACTCTGAAGCTTTCTTT; CDR3 protein: CASSEYGENSEAFF
clone size: NA; J gene: TRBJ1-1; D gene: NA; V gene: TRBV29-1; CDR3 DNA: TGCAGCGTCCAGGTGGGCATGAACACTGAAGCTTTCTTT; CDR3 protein: CSVQVGMNTEAFF
clone size: NA; J gene: TRBJ2-5; D gene: NA; V gene: TRBV27; CDR3 DNA: TGTGCCAGCAGCAGGGGTCCCCAAGAGACCCAGTACTTC; CDR3 protein: CASSRGPQETQYF
clone size: NA; J gene: TRBJ2-2; D gene: TRBD1; V gene: TRBV19; CDR3 DNA: TGTGCCAGTCTCCCGACAGGGACAGTCACCGGGGAGCTGTTTTTT; CDR3 protein: CASLPTGTVTGELFF
clone size: NA; J gene: TRBJ1-1; D gene: NA; V gene: TRBV19; CDR3 DNA: TGTGCCAGTAAAAAGGAGGGCGTTAGCACTGAAGCTTTCTTT; CDR3 protein: CASKKEGVSTEAFF